This T cell receptor (beta chain) emerged from a study of T cell responses to AZD1222 COVID-19 vaccine. Produced via immunoSEQ multiplex PCR; TCRdb's table is partial and in-frame only. The sample yields some 71,000 clones, 84% seen once. Trimming removed 1 base from V and 4 bases from J; junction bases left unmatched: 9. The CDR3 totals 16 residues. CDR1 and CDR2 (germline): SGHTA, FQGTGA. The clonotype comes from an adult in good health. J is TRBJ2-5 and V is TRBV7-3; 7 nucleotides match TRBD2. The sample in question was peripheral blood, obtained on day 0 of AZD1222 vaccination. Written as DNA, the CDR3 is TGTGCCAGCAGCTTAAGATCCGCAGGGAGGGGAGAGACCCAGTACTTC. Translated, it gives CASSLRSAGRGETQYF.